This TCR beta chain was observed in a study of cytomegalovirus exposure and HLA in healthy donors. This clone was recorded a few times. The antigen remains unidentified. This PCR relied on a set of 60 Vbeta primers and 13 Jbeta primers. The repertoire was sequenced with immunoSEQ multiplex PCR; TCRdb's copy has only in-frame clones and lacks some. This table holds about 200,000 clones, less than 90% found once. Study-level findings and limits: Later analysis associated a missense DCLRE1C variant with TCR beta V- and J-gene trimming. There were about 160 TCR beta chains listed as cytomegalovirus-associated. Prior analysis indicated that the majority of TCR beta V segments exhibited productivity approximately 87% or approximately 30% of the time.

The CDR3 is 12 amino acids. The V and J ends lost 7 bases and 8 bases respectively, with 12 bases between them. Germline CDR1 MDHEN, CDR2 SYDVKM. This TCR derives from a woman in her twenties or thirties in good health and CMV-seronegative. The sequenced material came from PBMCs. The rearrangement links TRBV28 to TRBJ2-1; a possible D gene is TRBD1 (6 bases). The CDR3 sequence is CASTSGVDEQFF. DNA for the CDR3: TGTGCCAGCACTTCAGGGGTAGATGAGCAGTTCTTC.